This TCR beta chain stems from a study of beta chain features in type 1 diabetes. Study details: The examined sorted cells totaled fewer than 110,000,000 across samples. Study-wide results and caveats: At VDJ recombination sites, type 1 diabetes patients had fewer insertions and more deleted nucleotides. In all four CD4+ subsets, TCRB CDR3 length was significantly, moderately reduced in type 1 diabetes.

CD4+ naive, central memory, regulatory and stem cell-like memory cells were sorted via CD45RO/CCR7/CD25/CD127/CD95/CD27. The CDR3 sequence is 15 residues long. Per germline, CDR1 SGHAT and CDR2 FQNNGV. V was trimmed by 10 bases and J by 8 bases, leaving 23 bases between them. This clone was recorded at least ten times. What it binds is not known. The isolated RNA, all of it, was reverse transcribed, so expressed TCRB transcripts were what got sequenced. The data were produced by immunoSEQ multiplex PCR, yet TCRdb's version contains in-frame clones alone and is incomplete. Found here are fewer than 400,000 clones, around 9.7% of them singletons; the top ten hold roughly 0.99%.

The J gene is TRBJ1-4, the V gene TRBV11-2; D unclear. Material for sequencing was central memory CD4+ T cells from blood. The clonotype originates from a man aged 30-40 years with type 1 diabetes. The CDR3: CATSGEATRNEKLFF. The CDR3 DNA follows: TGTGCCACTAGCGGGGAGGCAACCAGGAACGAAAAACTGTTTTTT.